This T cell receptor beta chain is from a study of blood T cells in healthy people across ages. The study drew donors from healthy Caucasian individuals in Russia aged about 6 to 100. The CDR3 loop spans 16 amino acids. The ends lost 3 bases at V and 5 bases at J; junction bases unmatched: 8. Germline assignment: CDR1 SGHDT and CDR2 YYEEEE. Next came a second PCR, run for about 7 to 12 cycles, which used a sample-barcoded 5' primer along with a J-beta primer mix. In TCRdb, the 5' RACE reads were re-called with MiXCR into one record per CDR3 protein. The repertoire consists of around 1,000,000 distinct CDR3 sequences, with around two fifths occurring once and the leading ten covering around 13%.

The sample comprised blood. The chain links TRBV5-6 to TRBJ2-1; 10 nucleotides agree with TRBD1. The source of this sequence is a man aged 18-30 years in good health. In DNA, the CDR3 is TGTGCCAGCAGCTCCCCGAGGGGACAGGGGAACAATGAGCAGTTCTTC. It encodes CASSSPRGQGNNEQFF. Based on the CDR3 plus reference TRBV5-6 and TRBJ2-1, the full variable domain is DAGVTQSPTHLIKTRGQQVTLRCSPKSGHDTVSWYQQALGQGPQFIFQYYEEEERQRGNFPDRFSGHQFPNYSSELNVNALLLGDSALYLCASSSPRGQGNNEQFFGPGTRLTVL.